The T cell receptor (beta chain) under discussion was sequenced for a study of OX40 agonist ivuxolimab in advanced cancers. This table comes from immunoSEQ multiplex PCR, and its TCRdb copy is limited to in-frame clones, with some not included. Here the sample spans approximately 63,000 clones, 85% to 90% being singletons. Germline trimming cut 4 bases from V and 5 bases from J; bases unmatched to any gene: 8. Germline-derived CDR1 and CDR2 are SGHNT and YYREEE (reference sequence). This CDR3 spans 14 amino acids. This sequence joins TRBV5-4 and TRBJ1-1, with 7 bases matching TRBD1. This specimen was CD4+ or CD8+ T cells sorted from blood, taken in a trial of the OX40 agonist ivuxolimab. The receptor was isolated from an adult with an advanced solid tumor such as melanoma, head and neck, liver or kidney cancer. The CDR3 sequence is CASSLDRVWTEAFF. Written as DNA, the CDR3 is TGTGCCAGCAGCCTTGACAGGGTGTGGACTGAAGCTTTCTTT.